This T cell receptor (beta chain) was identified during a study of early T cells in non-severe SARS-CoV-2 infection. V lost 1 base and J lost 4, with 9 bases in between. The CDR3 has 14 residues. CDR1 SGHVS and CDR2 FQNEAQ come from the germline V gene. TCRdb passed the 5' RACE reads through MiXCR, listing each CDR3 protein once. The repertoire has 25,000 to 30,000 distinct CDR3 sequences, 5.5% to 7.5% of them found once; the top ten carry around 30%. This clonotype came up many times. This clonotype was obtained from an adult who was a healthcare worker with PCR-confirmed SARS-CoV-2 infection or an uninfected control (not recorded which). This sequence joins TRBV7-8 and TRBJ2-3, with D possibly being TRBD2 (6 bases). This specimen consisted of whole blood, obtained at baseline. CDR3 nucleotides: TGTGCCAGCAGCTTAGGGACTACGGCAGATACGCAGTATTTT. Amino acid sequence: CASSLGTTADTQYF.